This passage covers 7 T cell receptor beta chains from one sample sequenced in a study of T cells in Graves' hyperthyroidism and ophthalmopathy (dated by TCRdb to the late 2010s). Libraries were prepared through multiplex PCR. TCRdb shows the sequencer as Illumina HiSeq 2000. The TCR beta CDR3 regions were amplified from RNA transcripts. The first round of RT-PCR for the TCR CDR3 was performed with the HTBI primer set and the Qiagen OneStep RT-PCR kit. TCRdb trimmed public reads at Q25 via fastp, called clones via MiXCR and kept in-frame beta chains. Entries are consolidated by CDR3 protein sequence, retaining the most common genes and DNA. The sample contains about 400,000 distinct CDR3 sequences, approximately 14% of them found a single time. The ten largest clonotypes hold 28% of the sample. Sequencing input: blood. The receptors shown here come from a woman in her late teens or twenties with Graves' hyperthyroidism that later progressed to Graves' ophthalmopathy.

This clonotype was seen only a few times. This chain's CDR3 is CASSLRQGGMNTEAFF. CDR3 nucleotide sequence: TGTGCCAGCAGCTTACGACAGGGGGGCATGAACACTGAAGCTTTCTTT. This chain connects TRBV7-2 to TRBJ1-1; 9 bases are a match to TRBD1. The CDR3 runs to 16 residues. Looked up from germline, CDR1 is SGHTA and CDR2 is FQGNSA. With 2 bases clipped from V and 0 bases from J, the junction kept 4 bases outside the gene matches.

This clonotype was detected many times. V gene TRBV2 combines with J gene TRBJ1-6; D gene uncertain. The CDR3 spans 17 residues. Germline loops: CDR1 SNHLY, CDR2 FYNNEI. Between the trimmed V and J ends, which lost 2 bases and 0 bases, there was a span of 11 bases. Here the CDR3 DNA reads TGTGCCAGCAGTGAATACGGGGTTAACTCCTATAATTCACCCCTCCACTTT. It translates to CASSEYGVNSYNSPLHF. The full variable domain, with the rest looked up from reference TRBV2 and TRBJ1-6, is EPEVTQTPSHQVTQMGQEVILRCVPISNHLYFYWYRQILGQKVEFLVSFYNNEISEKSEIFDDQFSVERPDGSNFTLKIRSTKLEDSAMYFCASSEYGVNSYNSPLHFGNGTRLTVT.

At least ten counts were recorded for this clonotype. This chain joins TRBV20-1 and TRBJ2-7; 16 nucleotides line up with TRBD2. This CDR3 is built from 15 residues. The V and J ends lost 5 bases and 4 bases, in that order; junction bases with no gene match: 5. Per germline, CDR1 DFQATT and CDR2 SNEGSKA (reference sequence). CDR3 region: CSASGTSGRAYEQYF. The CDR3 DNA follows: TGCAGTGCTTCCGGGACTAGCGGGAGGGCATACGAGCAGTACTTC.

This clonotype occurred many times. The CDR3 is CASRREGDQPQHF. The CDR3 region has the DNA TGTGCCAGCAGGAGGGAAGGTGATCAGCCCCAGCATTTT. The rearrangement uses TRBV2 and TRBJ1-5, with unresolved D. V gave up 6 bases and J gave up 5 bases, with 11 bases separating them. There are 13 residues in the CDR3. Per germline, CDR1 SNHLY and CDR2 FYNNEI.

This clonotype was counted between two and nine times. CDR3 amino acids: CASRFGTSGRLPQETQYF. The DNA for the CDR3 is TGTGCCAGCAGATTCGGGACTAGCGGGAGGTTACCTCAAGAGACCCAGTACTTC. V gene TRBV11-3 combines with J gene TRBJ2-5, with 15 bases aligning to TRBD2. The CDR3 sequence is 18 residues long. With 6 bases clipped from V and 2 bases from J, the junction kept 10 bases outside the gene matches. The V gene's germline CDR1 is SGHNT and CDR2 YENEEA. Full variable domain (rest looked up from reference TRBV11-3 and TRBJ2-5): EAGVVQSPRYKIIEKKQPVAFWCNPISGHNTLYWYLQNLGQGPELLIRYENEEAVDDSQLPKDRFSAERLKGVDSTLKIQPAELGDSAVYLCASRFGTSGRLPQETQYFGPGTRLLVL.

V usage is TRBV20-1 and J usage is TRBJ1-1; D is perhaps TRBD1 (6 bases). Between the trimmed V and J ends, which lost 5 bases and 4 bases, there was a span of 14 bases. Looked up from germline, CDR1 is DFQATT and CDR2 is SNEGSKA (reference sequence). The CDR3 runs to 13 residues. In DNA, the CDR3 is TGCAGTGCTTTTCATACAGGGAGCACTGAAGCTTTCTTT. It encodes CSAFHTGSTEAFF.

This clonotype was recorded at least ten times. CDR3 coding DNA: TGTGCCACAATAAAGGGGAGCAGCACTGAAGCTTTCTTT. Its translation: CATIKGSSTEAFF. V gene TRBV30 combines with J gene TRBJ1-1, with D tentatively TRBD1 (5 bases). The V gene's germline CDR1 is GTSNPN and CDR2 SVGIG (reference sequence). The V end was cut by 8 bases, the J end by 4 bases, with 17 bases between. This CDR3 is 13 amino acids long.